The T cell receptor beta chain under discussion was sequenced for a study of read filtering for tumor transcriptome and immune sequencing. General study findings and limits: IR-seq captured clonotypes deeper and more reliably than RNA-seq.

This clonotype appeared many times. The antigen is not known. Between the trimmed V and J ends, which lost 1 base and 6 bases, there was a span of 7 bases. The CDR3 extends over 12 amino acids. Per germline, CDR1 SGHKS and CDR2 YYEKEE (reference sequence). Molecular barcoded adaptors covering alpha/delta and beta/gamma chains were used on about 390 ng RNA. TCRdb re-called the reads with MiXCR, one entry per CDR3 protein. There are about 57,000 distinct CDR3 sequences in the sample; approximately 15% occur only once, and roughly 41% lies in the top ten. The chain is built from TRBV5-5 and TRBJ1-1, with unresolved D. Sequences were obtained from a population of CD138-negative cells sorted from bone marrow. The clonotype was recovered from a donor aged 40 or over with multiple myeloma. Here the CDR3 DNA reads TGTGCCAGCAGCTTGAGGCTCGCTGAAGCTTTCTTT. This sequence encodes CASSLRLAEAFF.